Below, 9 T cell receptor beta chains from the same sample are listed, as sequenced in a study of blood T cell repertoires in COVID-19. This table comes from immunoSEQ multiplex PCR, and its TCRdb copy is limited to in-frame clones, with some not included. The sample yields 150,000 to 200,000 clones, approximately 89% seen once. The specimen was PBMCs or T cells enriched from blood (not recorded which). These receptor sequences come from a woman aged 18-30 years who had recovered from COVID-19.

In this sample, this clone turned up a few times. This chain connects TRBV9 to TRBJ1-3; 7 bases agree with TRBD1. V shed 4 bases and J 4 bases; nucleotides not matched to a gene: 8. CDR3 size: 15 residues. Germline assignment: CDR1 SGDLS and CDR2 YYNGEE. Here the CDR3 DNA reads TGTGCCAGCAGCCCTCAAGACAGGGTCGGAAACACCATATATTTT. Translating it yields CASSPQDRVGNTIYF. Variable domain in full (rest from reference TRBV9 and TRBJ1-3): DSGVTQTPKHLITATGQRVTLRCSPRSGDLSVYWYQQSLDQGLQFLIQYYNGEERAKGNILERFSAQQFPDLHSELNLSSLELGDSALYFCASSPQDRVGNTIYFGEGSWLTVV.

CDR3 sequence: CASSGRTDTGELFF. In nucleotides, the CDR3 is TGTGCCAGCAGTGGCCGCACTGACACCGGGGAGCTGTTTTTT. This rearrangement joins TRBV6-4 to TRBJ2-2; D is undetermined. V was pared by 4 bases and J by 3 bases, with 9 bases between. The germline V gene encodes CDR1 MRHNA and CDR2 SNTAGT. This CDR3 spans 14 amino acids.

The J gene is TRBJ2-3, the V gene TRBV29-1; 15 bases line up with TRBD2. This CDR3 region has 15 residues. Trimming removed 6 bases from V and 4 bases from J; junction bases left unmatched: 5. The germline CDR1 and CDR2 sequences are SQVTM and ANQGSEA. CDR3 region: CSVRGLAGGADTQYF. DNA of the CDR3: TGCAGCGTACGCGGACTAGCGGGAGGGGCAGATACGCAGTATTTT.

This chain connects TRBV7-3 to TRBJ1-1; no clear D gene. There are 13 residues in the CDR3. Germline lookup yields CDR1 SGHTA and CDR2 FQGTGA. V was cut by 2 bases and J by 0 bases, with 4 bases left in between. DNA for the CDR3: TGTGCCAGCAGCTTAGAGATGAACACTGAAGCTTTCTTT. This codes for CASSLEMNTEAFF. The full variable domain, rest sourced from reference TRBV7-3 and TRBJ1-1, is GAGVSQTPSNKVTEKGKYVELRCDPISGHTALYWYRQSLGQGPEFLIYFQGTGAADDSGLPNDRFFAVRPEGSVSTLKIQRTERGDSAVYLCASSLEMNTEAFFGQGTRLTVV.

This clone was seen just once. This chain links TRBV3-1 (or the pseudogene TRBV3-2) with TRBJ2-7; no clear D. The ends were cut back, 5 bases at V and 3 bases at J, with 14 bases in the middle. This CDR3 region has 14 residues. Germline lookup yields CDR1 LGHDT and CDR2 YNNKEL (reference sequence). The CDR3 sequence is CASSFPSQDYEQYF. The CDR3 bases are TGTGCCAGCAGCTTTCCCTCGCAGGACTACGAGCAGTACTTC.

The V gene is TRBV19, the J gene TRBJ1-1; TRBD1 agrees at 7 bases. After removal of 5 bases from V and 5 bases from J, the junction contained 5 bases not matched to a gene. Germline CDR1 LNHDA, CDR2 SQIVND (reference sequence). CDR3 length equals 13 residues. Written as DNA, the CDR3 is TGTGCCAGTAGTCTCGGACAGGCGACTGAAGCTTTCTTT. Amino acids: CASSLGQATEAFF.

The count of this clone is one. V usage is TRBV18 and J usage is TRBJ2-5; 9 nucleotides line up with TRBD2. The CDR3 contains 14 residues. The germline CDR1 and CDR2 sequences are KGHSH and LQKENI. Trimming took 2 bases from V and 5 from J; bases not matched to a gene: 3. This CDR3 reads CASSPGTSTETQYF. CDR3 DNA sequence: TGTGCCAGCTCACCAGGGACTAGCACCGAGACCCAGTACTTC.

This clone has just a few counts. The CDR3 sequence: CASGLLPGTEAFF. CDR3 DNA: TGTGCTAGTGGTCTGCTACCCGGGACTGAAGCTTTCTTT. V gene TRBV12-5 combines with J gene TRBJ1-1; no definite D call. From germline, CDR1 is LGHNT and CDR2 FRNRAP. CDR3 length: 13 amino acids. V lost 5 bases and J lost 5, with 12 bases in between. Complete variable domain (other parts from reference TRBV12-5 and TRBJ1-1): DARVTQTPRHKVTEMGQEVTMRCQPILGHNTVFWYRQTMMQGLELLAYFRNRAPLDDSGMPKDRFSAEMPDATLATLKIQPSEPRDSAVYFCASGLLPGTEAFFGQGTRLTVV.

This clone showed up just a few times. V and J are TRBV5-4 and TRBJ2-2; D may be TRBD2 (6 bases). This CDR3 has 14 amino acids. In germline, CDR1 is SGHNT, CDR2 YYREEE (reference sequence). Deletions cut 4 bases from V and 6 bases from J, with 13 bases between. As DNA, the CDR3 is TGTGCCAGCAGCCCGGACTGGGGGGCCGGGGAGCTGTTTTTT. Its protein product is CASSPDWGAGELFF.